This T cell receptor beta chain was identified during a study of T cell changes during pregnancy in multiple sclerosis. The V gene end was trimmed by 2 bases and the J gene end by 0 bases; junction bases not matched to a gene: 8. Germline CDR1 MNHEY, CDR2 SMNVEV (reference sequence). The CDR3 totals 17 residues. This table comes from immunoSEQ multiplex PCR, and its TCRdb copy is limited to in-frame clones, with some not included. Among some 70,000 clones listed, around 90% were seen once. The sample here was peripheral blood, taken in the second trimester of pregnancy. This TCR was recovered from a female donor in good health, enrolled as a control in a pregnancy study. The chain recombines TRBV27 with TRBJ1-2, with 8 bases matching TRBD1. The CDR3 region is CASSLSRGQITNYGYTF. CDR3 sequence (DNA): TGTGCCAGCAGTTTAAGCAGGGGGCAGATAACTAACTATGGCTACACCTTC.